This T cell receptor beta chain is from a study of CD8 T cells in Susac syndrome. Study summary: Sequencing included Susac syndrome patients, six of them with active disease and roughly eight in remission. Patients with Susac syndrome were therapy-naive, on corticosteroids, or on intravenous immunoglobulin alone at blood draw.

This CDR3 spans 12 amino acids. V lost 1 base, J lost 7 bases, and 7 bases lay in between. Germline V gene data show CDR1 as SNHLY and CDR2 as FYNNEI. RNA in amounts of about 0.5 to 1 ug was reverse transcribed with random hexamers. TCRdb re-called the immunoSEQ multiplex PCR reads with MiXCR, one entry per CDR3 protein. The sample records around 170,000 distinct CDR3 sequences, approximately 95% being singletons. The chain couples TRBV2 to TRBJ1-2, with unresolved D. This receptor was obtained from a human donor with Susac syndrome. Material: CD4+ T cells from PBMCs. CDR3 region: CASSEGRAGYTF. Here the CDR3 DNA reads TGTGCCAGCAGTGAAGGCAGAGCTGGCTACACCTTC.